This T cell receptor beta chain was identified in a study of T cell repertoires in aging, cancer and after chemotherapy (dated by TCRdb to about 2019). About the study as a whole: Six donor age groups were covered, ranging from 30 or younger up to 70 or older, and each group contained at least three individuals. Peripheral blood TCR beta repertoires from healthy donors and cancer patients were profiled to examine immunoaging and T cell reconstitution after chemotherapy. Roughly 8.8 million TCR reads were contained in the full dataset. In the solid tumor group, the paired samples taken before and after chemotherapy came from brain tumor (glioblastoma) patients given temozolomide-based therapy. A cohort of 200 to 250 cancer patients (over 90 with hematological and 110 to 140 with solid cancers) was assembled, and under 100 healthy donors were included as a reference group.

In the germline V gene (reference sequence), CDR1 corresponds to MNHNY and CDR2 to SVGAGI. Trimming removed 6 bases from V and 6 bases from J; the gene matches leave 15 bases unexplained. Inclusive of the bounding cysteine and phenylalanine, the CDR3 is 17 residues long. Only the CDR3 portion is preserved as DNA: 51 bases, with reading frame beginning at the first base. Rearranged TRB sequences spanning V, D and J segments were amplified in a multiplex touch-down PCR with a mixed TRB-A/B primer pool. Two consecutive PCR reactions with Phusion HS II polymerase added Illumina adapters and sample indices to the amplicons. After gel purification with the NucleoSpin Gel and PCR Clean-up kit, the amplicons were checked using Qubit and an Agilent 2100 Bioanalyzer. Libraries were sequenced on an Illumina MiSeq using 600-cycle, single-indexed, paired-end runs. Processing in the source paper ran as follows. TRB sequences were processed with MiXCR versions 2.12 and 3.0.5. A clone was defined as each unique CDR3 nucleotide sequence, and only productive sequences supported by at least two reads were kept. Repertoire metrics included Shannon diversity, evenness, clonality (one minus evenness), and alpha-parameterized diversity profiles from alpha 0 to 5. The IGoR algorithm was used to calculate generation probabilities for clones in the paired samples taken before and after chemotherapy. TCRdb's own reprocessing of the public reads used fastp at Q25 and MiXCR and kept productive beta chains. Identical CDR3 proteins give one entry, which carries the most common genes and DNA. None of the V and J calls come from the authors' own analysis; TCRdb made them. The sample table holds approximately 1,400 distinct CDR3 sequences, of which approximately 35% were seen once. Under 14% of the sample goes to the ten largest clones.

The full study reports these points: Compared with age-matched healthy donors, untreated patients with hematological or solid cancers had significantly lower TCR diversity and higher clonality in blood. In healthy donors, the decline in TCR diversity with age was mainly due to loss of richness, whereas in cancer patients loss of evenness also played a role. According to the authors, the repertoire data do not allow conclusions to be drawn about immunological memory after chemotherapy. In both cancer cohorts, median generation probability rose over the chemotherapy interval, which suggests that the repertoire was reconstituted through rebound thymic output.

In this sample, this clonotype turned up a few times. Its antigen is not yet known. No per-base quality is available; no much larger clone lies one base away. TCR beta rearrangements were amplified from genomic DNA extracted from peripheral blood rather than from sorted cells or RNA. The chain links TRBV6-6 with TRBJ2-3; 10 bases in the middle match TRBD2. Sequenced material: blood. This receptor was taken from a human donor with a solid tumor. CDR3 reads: CASSPYERGGPGDTQYF. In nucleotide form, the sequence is TGTGCCAGCAGCCCCTACGAGCGGGGGGGCCCTGGTGATACGCAGTATTTT.